This TCR beta chain emerged from a study of blood T cell repertoires in COVID-19. Turning to the study itself: In each case, the material was cDNA or gDNA derived from T cells, B-cell-depleted T cells, or PBMCs.

V lost 4 bases, J lost 1 base, and 7 bases lay in between. The CDR3 runs 12 residues. Germline CDR1 and CDR2: GTSNPN and SVGIG (reference sequence). Methods used by the authors: Amplification with reference gene primers provided the estimates of nucleated cell counts. Sequencing used immunoSEQ multiplex PCR; TCRdb keeps in-frame clones, though not all of them. V and J calls and clone size are given by that table; D and trimming were obtained from the DNA. The table shows about 280,000 clones, with 75% to 90% occurring only once. The specimen was peripheral blood. The chain joins TRBV30 to TRBJ1-1, with unresolved D. The origin of this receptor is a woman aged 30 to 39 with active or convalescent COVID-19. CDR3 sequence (DNA): TGTGCCTGGATCGGTGGGAACACTGAAGCTTTCTTT. Its translation: CAWIGGNTEAFF.